This T cell receptor beta chain was documented in a study of cytomegalovirus exposure and HLA in healthy donors. Points from the study as a whole: Within the 95 to 150 validation repertoires, first-cohort TCR clusters tended to co-occur, according to a later analysis. A few CMV-associated chains proved CMV antigen-specific in vitro.

The data were produced by immunoSEQ multiplex PCR, yet TCRdb's version contains in-frame clones alone and is incomplete. This table holds about 240,000 clones, approximately 87% found once. Per germline, CDR1 LNHDA and CDR2 SQIVND (reference sequence). This CDR3 is 14 amino acids long. V was cut by 2 bases and J by 4 bases, with 10 bases left in between. To note about this clone: Its antigen remains unknown.

This chain uses TRBV19 with TRBJ2-3; D may be TRBD2 (6 bases). The clonotype comes from a man aged 18 to 29 in good health and CMV-seronegative. The source material was PBMCs. The CDR3 DNA is TGTGCCAGTAGTATATCTCCGGGGGCAGATACGCAGTATTTT. It codes for CASSISPGADTQYF.